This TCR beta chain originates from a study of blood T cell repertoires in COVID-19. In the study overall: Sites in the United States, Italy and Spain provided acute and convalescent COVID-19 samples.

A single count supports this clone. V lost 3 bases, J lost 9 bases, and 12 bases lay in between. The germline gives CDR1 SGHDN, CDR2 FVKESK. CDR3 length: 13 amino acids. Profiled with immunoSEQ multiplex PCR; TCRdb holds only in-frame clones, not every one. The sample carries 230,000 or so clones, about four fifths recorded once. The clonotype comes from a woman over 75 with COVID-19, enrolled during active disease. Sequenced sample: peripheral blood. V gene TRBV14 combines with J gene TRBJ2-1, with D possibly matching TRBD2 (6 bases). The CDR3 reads CASSQVSGGEQFF. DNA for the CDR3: TGTGCCAGCAGCCAGGTTTCCGGGGGTGAGCAGTTCTTC.